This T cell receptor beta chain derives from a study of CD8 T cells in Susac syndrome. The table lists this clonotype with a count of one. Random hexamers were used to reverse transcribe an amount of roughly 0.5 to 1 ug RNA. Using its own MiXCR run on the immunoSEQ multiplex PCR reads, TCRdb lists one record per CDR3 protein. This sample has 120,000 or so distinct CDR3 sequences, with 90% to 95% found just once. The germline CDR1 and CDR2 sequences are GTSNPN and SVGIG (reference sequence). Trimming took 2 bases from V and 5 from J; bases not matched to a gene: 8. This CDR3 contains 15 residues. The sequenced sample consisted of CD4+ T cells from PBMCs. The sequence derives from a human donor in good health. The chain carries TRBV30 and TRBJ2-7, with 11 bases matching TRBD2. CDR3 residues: CAWSFRTSGLNEQYF. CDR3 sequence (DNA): TGTGCCTGGAGTTTTCGGACTAGCGGGCTCAACGAGCAGTACTTC.